Below, 3 T cell receptor beta chains from the same sample are listed, as sequenced in a study of shared clonotypes between healthy human individuals. CD45RO-negative cells were positively selected for CCR7, leaving out terminally differentiated effector memory CD45RA+ cells. Here immunoSEQ multiplex PCR was the method, and the copy in TCRdb shows in-frame clones only, minus some. This sample carries about 800,000 clones, 90% to 97% of them seen once, and the ten largest clones take 0.2% to 0.25%. The sequenced material came from naive CD8+ T cells sorted from blood. Receptors were obtained from a young man in good health.

The table lists this clone with a count of one. The rearrangement uses TRBV5-6 and TRBJ2-7, with a possible D match to TRBD2 (6 bases). The germline V gene has CDR1 SGHDT and CDR2 YYEEEE. V was cut by 2 bases and J by 2 bases, with 11 bases left in between. The CDR3 spans 14 residues. The CDR3 DNA sequence: TGTGCCAGCAGCTTAGGGGCGGGAACCTACGAGCAGTACTTC. Its protein is CASSLGAGTYEQYF.

The chain has TRBV27 and TRBJ2-7; 8 bases agree with TRBD1. The germline V gene has CDR1 MNHEY and CDR2 SMNVEV (reference sequence). The CDR3 contains 15 residues. V gave up 5 bases and J gave up 2 bases; unmatched junction bases: 8. CDR3 region: CASSRTGTGAYEQYF. CDR3 coding DNA: TGTGCCAGCAGTCGTACCGGGACAGGAGCCTACGAGCAGTACTTC.

The rearrangement uses TRBV5-1 and TRBJ1-4; D gene uncertain. There are 15 residues in the CDR3. Per germline, CDR1 SGHRS and CDR2 YFSETQ. Trimming removed 4 bases at V and 8 bases at J, with 18 bases between. CDR3 loop: CASSPALGGGEKLFF. As DNA, the CDR3 is TGCGCCAGCAGCCCTGCCCTCGGCGGAGGGGAAAAACTGTTTTTT.